This TCR beta chain was identified during a study of T-cell reconstitution after alpha-beta-depleted transplantation in children. Unique molecular identifiers featured in how the TCRbeta library was prepared. TCRdb called the PCR reads again in MiXCR, with one record for every CDR3 protein. The repertoire includes 780,000 or so distinct CDR3 sequences, about 15% of them detected once, and roughly 5% sits in the top ten. General study points: Surviving recipient cells, namely T cells and thymic progenitors, were the source of high day-60 TCRbeta diversity in some patients.

The V gene end was trimmed by 0 bases and the J gene end by 6 bases; junction bases not matched to a gene: 10. The CDR3 has 16 residues. Germline-derived CDR1 and CDR2 are MGHRA and YSYEKL. The table lists this clonotype with a few counts. Its specificity is not known. The sequencing used PBMCs, mostly from graft donor cells, collected 360 days after TCRalphabeta/CD19-depleted stem cell transplant. This receptor was taken from a male patient younger than 18 who had a stem cell transplant for acute lymphoblastic leukemia, so the T cells may come from the graft donor. The genes are TRBV4-1 and TRBJ2-7, with 8 bases fitting TRBD2. CDR3 sequence (DNA): TGCGCCAGCAGCCAAGACGGCGGACTAGCCCTACGCGAGCAGTACTTC. Translating gives CASSQDGGLALREQYF.